This section outlines one T cell receptor (beta chain) sequence together with its context. A much larger clone lies one base from this, so it may be a read error. The source of the sample is a study of blood T cells in healthy people across ages. The second PCR ran about 6 to 11 cycles with a sample-barcoded 5' primer and J-beta primers. TCRdb analysed the 5' RACE reads with MiXCR anew, one entry per CDR3 protein. The sample holds hundreds of thousands of distinct CDR3 sequences; 32% are singletons and the top ten take less than 20%. The CDR3 consists of 12 residues. V lost 2 bases and J lost 4, with 6 bases in between. Germline V gives CDR1 SEHNR, CDR2 FQNEAQ (reference sequence).

This rearrangement joins TRBV7-9 to TRBJ2-7, with D unclear. Sample: blood. The receptor was isolated from a woman older than 75 in good health. The CDR3 reads CASSLSWYEQYF. The CDR3 bases are TGTGCCAGCAGCTTAAGCTGGTACGAGCAGTACTTC.